This T cell receptor beta chain came from a study of T cell repertoires in cytomegalovirus infection. Findings of the study overall: Dominating the ex vivo response were HLA-C-restricted CMV-specific TCR beta clonotypes. Cumulative frequency (of public TCR beta family members) identified carriers of CMV plus the relevant HLA.

This clonotype was picked up a small number of times. The antigen is undetermined. Trimming took 5 bases from V and 5 from J, leaving 26 bases between them. CDR3 length equals 18 residues. CDR1 and CDR2 (germline): SGHTA, FQGNSA. MiXCR, applied by TCRdb to the reads, yields one record per CDR3 protein. The repertoire holds some 560,000 distinct CDR3 sequences, with 40% as singletons. V is TRBV7-2 and J is TRBJ2-3, with TRBD2 as a possible D gene (8 bases). This receptor was identified in a human donor in good health (CMV status not recorded). Some clones in this sample may be carry-over from other donors' samples. Sequences were derived from cultured PBMCs, sampled from culture after CMV antigen stimulation. The CDR3 nucleotides are TGTGCCAGCAGCCCGGGGAGGGGGCTCAGCGGGGGAAGAGATACGCAGTATTTT. Translating gives CASSPGRGLSGGRDTQYF.